This TCR beta chain comes out of a study of blood T cell repertoires in COVID-19. Overall study context: Samples came from the United States, Italy and Spain, spanning acute and convalescent COVID-19. PBMCs, B-cell-depleted T cells, or T cells were the source of the cDNA or gDNA that made up the material.

Study processing details: Using reference gene primer amplification, nucleated cell counts were estimated. Clones were sequenced by immunoSEQ multiplex PCR, and TCRdb holds only the in-frame ones, with some missing. That table gives V, J and clone size, and the DNA gave D and trimming. Among roughly 300,000 clones listed, less than 85% were seen once. The germline V gene has CDR1 MNHNY and CDR2 SVGAGI (reference sequence). J was trimmed by 6 bases and V by 5 bases; bases with no gene match: 8. The CDR3 runs 15 residues. Seattle patients were enrolled during active infection and followed longitudinally.

The TCR comes from a human donor with COVID-19, enrolled during active disease. The donor label of this sample is uncertain. V is TRBV6-6 and J is TRBJ1-4; 8 nucleotides agree with TRBD1. The sequencing sample was made of peripheral blood. For the CDR3, the DNA is TGTGCCAGCAGTCAACAGGGGGAATCCTATGAAAAACTGTTTTTT. Protein: CASSQQGESYEKLFF.